This note documents a single T cell receptor beta chain sequence. The target antigen is unknown. This sample stems from a study of CXCR3-negative and CXCR3-positive naive CD8 T cells. Background on the study: Approximately 140 million TRB reads were obtained in total, which works out to about 1.5 +/- 0.3 million per library.

Whole-study results and caveats: TRB CDR3s of CXCR3-positive naive cells were more hydrophobic than those of CXCR3-negative naive cells. With CXCR3 expression partially decreased after cryopreservation, most assays relied on fresh PBMCs.

It was by 5' RACE with UMI labels that the TRB cDNA libraries were prepared. TCRdb derives one entry per CDR3 protein from the 5' RACE reads, leaving out DNA. Its clone listing holds around 88,000 distinct CDR3 sequences. This CDR3 has 11 amino acids. The chain employs TRBV23-1 and TRBJ2-1. TRBV23-1 is an ORF; its function is uncertain. The material sequenced was naive CXCR3+ CD8+ T cells from blood. Subset indicated: CD45RO-CCR7+CD27+CD95- naive CD8+ T cells expressing CXCR3 (TNR3+). This TCR was sampled from a human donor in good health. Some clones in this sample may be carry-over from other donors' samples. The CDR3 spells CASRAECEQFF.